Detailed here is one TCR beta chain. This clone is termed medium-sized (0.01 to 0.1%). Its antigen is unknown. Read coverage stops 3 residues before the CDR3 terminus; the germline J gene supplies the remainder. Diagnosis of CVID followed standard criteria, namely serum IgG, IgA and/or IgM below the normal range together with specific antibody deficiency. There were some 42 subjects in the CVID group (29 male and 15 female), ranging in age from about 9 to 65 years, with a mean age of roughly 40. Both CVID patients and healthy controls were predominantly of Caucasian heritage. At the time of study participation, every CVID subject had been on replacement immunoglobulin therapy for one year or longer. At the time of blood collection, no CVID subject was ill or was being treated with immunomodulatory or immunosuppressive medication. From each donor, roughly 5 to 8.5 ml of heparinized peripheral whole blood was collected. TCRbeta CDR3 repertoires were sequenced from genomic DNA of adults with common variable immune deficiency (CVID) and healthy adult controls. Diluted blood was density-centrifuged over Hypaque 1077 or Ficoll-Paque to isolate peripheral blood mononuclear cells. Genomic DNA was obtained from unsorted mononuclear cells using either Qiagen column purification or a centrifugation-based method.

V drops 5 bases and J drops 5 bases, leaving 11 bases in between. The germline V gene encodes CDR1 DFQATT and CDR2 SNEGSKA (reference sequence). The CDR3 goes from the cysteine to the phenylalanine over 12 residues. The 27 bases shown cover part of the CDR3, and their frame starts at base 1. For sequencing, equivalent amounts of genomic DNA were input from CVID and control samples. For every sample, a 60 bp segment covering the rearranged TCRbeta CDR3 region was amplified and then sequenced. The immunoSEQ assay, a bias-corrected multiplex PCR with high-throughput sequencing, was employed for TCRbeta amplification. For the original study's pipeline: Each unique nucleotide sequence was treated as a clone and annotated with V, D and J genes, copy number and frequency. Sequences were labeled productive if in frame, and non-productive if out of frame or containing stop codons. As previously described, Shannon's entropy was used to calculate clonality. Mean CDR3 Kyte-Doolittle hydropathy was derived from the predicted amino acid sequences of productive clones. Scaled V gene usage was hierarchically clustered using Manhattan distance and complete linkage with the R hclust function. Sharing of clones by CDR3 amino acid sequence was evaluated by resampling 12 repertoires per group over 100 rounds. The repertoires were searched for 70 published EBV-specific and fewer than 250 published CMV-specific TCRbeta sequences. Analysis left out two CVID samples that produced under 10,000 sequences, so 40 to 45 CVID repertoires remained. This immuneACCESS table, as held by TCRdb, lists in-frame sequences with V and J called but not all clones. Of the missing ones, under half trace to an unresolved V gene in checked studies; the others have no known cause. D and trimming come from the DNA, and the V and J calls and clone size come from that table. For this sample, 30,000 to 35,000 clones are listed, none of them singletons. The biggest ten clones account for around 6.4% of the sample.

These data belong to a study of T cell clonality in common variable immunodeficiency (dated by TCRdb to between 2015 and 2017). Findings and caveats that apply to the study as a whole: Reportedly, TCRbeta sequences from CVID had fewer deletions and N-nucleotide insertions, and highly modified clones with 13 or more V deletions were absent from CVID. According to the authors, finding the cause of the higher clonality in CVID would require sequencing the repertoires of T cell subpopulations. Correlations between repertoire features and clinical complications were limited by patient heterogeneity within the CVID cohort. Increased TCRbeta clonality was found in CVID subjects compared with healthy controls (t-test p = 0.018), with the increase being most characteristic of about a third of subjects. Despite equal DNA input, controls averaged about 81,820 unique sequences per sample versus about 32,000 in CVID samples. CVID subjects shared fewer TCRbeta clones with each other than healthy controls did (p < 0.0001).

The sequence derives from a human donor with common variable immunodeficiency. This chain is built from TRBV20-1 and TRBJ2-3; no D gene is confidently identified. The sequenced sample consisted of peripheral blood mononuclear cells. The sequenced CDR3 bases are TGCAGTGCTGGCCCGACTCAAGATACG. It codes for CSAGPTQDT. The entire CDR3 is CSAGPTQDTQYF.